These 22 T cell receptor beta chains were sequenced from one sample in a study of blood T cells in healthy people across ages. Primed by a sample-barcoded 5' primer and a J-beta primer mix, a second PCR proceeded for roughly 6 to 12 cycles. From the 5' RACE reads, TCRdb called clonotypes with MiXCR, one entry per CDR3 protein. The sample comprises 600,000 or so distinct CDR3 sequences, approximately 30% of which are singletons, and 15% to 19% rests with the top ten. The source material was blood. The receptors were gathered from a woman aged 80 or over in good health.

The chain is built from TRBV6-5 and TRBJ2-7; 9 bases align to TRBD1. Germline values: CDR1 MNHEY, CDR2 SVGAGI. The CDR3 runs to 14 residues. V shed 2 bases and J 2 bases; nucleotides not matched to a gene: 1. The CDR3 DNA follows: TGTGCCAGCAGTTACCGGGACAGGGCCTACGAGCAGTACTTC. This gives the protein CASSYRDRAYEQYF.

The rearrangement links TRBV20-1 to TRBJ2-1; 9 bases agree with TRBD2. The CDR3 spans 13 residues. Germline V gene sequence: CDR1 DFQATT, CDR2 SNEGSKA (reference sequence). The trim removed 3 bases at V and 9 bases at J, leaving 6 bases unmatched. The CDR3 nucleotides are TGCAGTGCTAGGGAAACACTAGCGGGTGAGCAGTTCTTC. It is translated as CSARETLAGEQFF.

The chain joins TRBV5-1 to TRBJ2-5, with TRBD1 matching over 8 bases. The germline CDR1 and CDR2 sequences are SGHRS and YFSETQ. CDR3 length: 15 residues. V lost 4 bases to trimming and J lost 1 base; unmatched junction nucleotides: 6. This CDR3 reads CASSKDRGLQETQYF. CDR3 coding DNA: TGCGCCAGCAGCAAAGACAGGGGACTCCAAGAGACCCAGTACTTC.

The chain carries TRBV11-3 and TRBJ2-1; D possibly uses TRBD1 or TRBD2 (5 bases each). The CDR3 has 17 amino acids. Trimming cost V 1 base and J 2 bases, with 15 bases left between them. From germline, CDR1 is SGHNT and CDR2 YENEEA. The CDR3 is CASSLASGAGPYNEQFF. In DNA, the CDR3 is TGTGCCAGCAGCTTAGCCTCCGGGGCAGGTCCCTACAATGAGCAGTTCTTC.

The sample holds many counts of this clonotype. The chain employs TRBV3-1 and TRBJ1-2; no firm D call. Trimming shortened V by 1 base and J by 6 bases, and 6 bases separated the two germline ends. Germline V gene data show CDR1 as LGHDT and CDR2 as YNNKEL (reference sequence). This CDR3 has 12 amino acids. The CDR3 loop is CASSQVTHGYTF. CDR3 DNA sequence: TGTGCCAGCAGCCAAGTTACCCATGGCTACACCTTC.

This clonotype showed up just a few times. The CDR3: CASSSPGMGSYTDTQYF. The CDR3 region has the DNA TGTGCCAGCAGCTCCCCTGGAATGGGCAGTTACACAGATACGCAGTATTTT. The rearrangement links TRBV5-6 to TRBJ2-3, with unresolved D. V was cut by 3 bases and J by 2 bases, with 19 bases left in between. The CDR3 consists of 17 residues. The V gene's germline CDR1 is SGHDT and CDR2 YYEEEE.

In regard to this clonotype: One junction end does not reproduce the germline sequence, and a read error may be involved. This rearrangement joins TRBV9 to TRBJ1-3; 8 bases are a match to TRBD1. The germline CDR1 and CDR2 sequences are SGDLS and YYNGEE. This CDR3 comprises 14 residues. CDR3 sequence reads: CAGSEQGAGNTIYF. Here the CDR3 DNA reads TGTGCCGGCAGCGAACAGGGGGCTGGAAACACCATATATTTT.

This clonotype was seen at least ten times. The rearrangement links TRBV6-2 or TRBV6-3 to TRBJ2-5; 7 bases map to TRBD2. The CDR3 has 15 amino acids. Germline V lookup: CDR1 MNHEY, CDR2 SVGEGT. J gave up 5 bases and V 5 bases, and 11 bases lay outside the gene matches. CDR3 in DNA: TGTGCCAGCAGTAAAGAGCGGGGCTTCCAGGAGACCCAGTACTTC. Protein product: CASSKERGFQETQYF.

This clonotype was recorded at least ten times. The V call is TRBV5-5, the J call TRBJ2-1; no reliable D call. Looked up from germline, CDR1 is SGHKS and CDR2 is YYEKEE (reference sequence). The CDR3 is 16 residues long. Between the trimmed V and J ends, which lost 3 bases and 2 bases, there was a span of 15 bases. CDR3 nucleotides: TGTGCCAGCAGCTCGGAACCAACGGCCCCCTACAATGAGCAGTTCTTC. This gives the protein CASSSEPTAPYNEQFF.

This clonotype showed up many times. A much larger clone sits a single nucleotide away, making a read error possible. The rearrangement links TRBV11-2 to TRBJ2-5, with 7 bases lining up with TRBD1. V lost 5 bases, J lost 11 bases, and 14 bases stayed unmatched. The CDR3 loop spans 14 amino acids. CDR1 SGHAT and CDR2 FQNNGV come from the germline V gene. CDR3 in DNA: TGTGCCAGCAGCGGACAGGTCAACTTGAATGAGCAGTACTTC. It specifies CASSGQVNLNEQYF.

As regards this clonotype: A read error may explain this, as a much larger clone is one base away. The V call is TRBV11-2, the J call TRBJ2-3, with 7 positions matching TRBD1. V shed 5 bases, J shed 0 bases, and the junction held 23 bases outside the gene matches. Germline V CDR1 and CDR2: SGHAT, FQNNGV. This CDR3 comprises 21 residues. CDR3 sequence reads: CASSLRNVWDSCLSSTDTQYF. CDR3 DNA sequence: TGTGCCAGCAGCCTAAGAAACGTCTGGGACAGTTGTCTCTCTAGCACAGATACGCAGTATTTT.

This clonotype has ten or more counts. The chain joins TRBV7-9 to TRBJ2-1; 8 bases map to TRBD2. The V and J ends lost 3 bases and 5 bases, in that order; junction bases with no gene match: 6. This CDR3 is built from 15 residues. The germline gives CDR1 SEHNR, CDR2 FQNEAQ (reference sequence). For the CDR3, the DNA is TGTGCCAGCAGCTTCTCTAGCGGGTTCCACAATGAGCAGTTCTTC. This encodes CASSFSSGFHNEQFF. Filled out from reference TRBV7-9 and TRBJ2-1, the complete variable domain reads DTGVSQNPRHKITKRGQNVTFRCDPISEHNRLYWYRQTLGQGPEFLTYFQNEAQLEKSRLLSDRFSAERPKGSFSTLEIQRTEQGDSAMYLCASSFSSGFHNEQFFGPGTRLTVL.

V usage is TRBV20-1 and J usage is TRBJ2-7; TRBD2 matches at 10 bases. The V segment lost 6 bases and the J segment 7 bases; nucleotides outside the gene matches: 18. The CDR3 has 16 residues. From germline, CDR1 is DFQATT and CDR2 SNEGSKA (reference sequence). CDR3 in amino acids: CSAQKLAGLVIPEQYV. CDR3 bases: TGCAGTGCGCAGAAACTAGCGGGGCTAGTCATCCCGGAGCAGTACGTC.

This clonotype was detected many times. The CDR3 sequence: CASSPTGLAGVNSYEQYF. DNA of the CDR3: TGTGCCAGCAGCCCAACGGGACTAGCGGGCGTCAACTCCTACGAGCAGTACTTC. The chain joins TRBV6-2 or TRBV6-3 to TRBJ2-7, with 12 bases fitting TRBD2. The CDR3 covers 18 residues. Germline V gives CDR1 MNHEY, CDR2 SVGEGT. The trim removed 6 bases at V and 0 bases at J, leaving 12 bases unmatched.

In its sample, this clonotype was seen many times. This chain uses TRBV7-2 with TRBJ1-5, with a weak D call TRBD1 (6 bases). The CDR3 loop spans 13 amino acids. Trimming shortened V by 5 bases and J by 5 bases, and 10 bases separated the two germline ends. Germline-derived CDR1 and CDR2 are SGHTA and FQGNSA. The CDR3 reads CASSAEGDQPQHF. The DNA of the CDR3 is TGTGCCAGCAGCGCCGAGGGGGATCAGCCCCAGCATTTT.

This clonotype has more than one count but fewer than ten. The rearrangement uses TRBV3-1 and TRBJ1-5, with D perhaps TRBD1 (5 bases). In germline, CDR1 is LGHDT, CDR2 YNNKEL (reference sequence). The germline V and J ends were trimmed by 2 bases and 0 bases, with 17 bases remaining between them. The CDR3 runs to 18 residues. The CDR3 DNA follows: TGTGCCAGCAGCCAAAGCATGGGGGGACGTGGTAGCAATCAGCCCCAGCATTTT. It is translated as CASSQSMGGRGSNQPQHF.

On this clonotype: A clone one base away is much larger, so this may be a read error. The rearrangement links TRBV7-2 to TRBJ2-5, with a weak D call TRBD1 (5 bases). Per the germline V gene, CDR1 is SGHTA and CDR2 is FQGNSA. The CDR3 spans 17 residues. CDR3 DNA sequence: TGTGCCAGCAGCACAAGGGCAGGGCCGCTCGACCAAGAGGCCCAGTACTTC. Protein sequence: CASSTRAGPLDQEAQYF.

The gene calls are TRBV7-2 and TRBJ2-2; 8 nucleotides agree with TRBD1. The CDR3 has 14 residues. Germline-derived CDR1 and CDR2 are SGHTA and FQGNSA. The V gene end was trimmed by 6 bases and the J gene end by 8 bases; junction bases not matched to a gene: 8. The DNA for the CDR3 is TGTGCCAGCAGATCAGGGGGCCAGGTGGGGGAGCTGTTTTTT. Protein: CASRSGGQVGELFF.

The CDR3, as DNA: TGTGCCAGCAGCCTCGGGGAGGTTGGGGACAATGAGCAGTTCTTC. It specifies CASSLGEVGDNEQFF. The chain employs TRBV7-9 and TRBJ2-1, with D possibly being TRBD2 (6 bases). In germline, CDR1 is SEHNR, CDR2 FQNEAQ (reference sequence). V lost 5 bases, J lost 5 bases, and 16 bases lay in between. The length of the CDR3 is 15 residues.

V gene TRBV7-2 combines with J gene TRBJ1-5; possibly TRBD1 for D (6 bases). Germline V gives CDR1 SGHTA, CDR2 FQGNSA. Trimming took 5 bases from V and 0 from J, leaving 14 bases between them. The CDR3 has 16 amino acids. The CDR3 region is CASSAGAGDSNQPQHF. CDR3 in DNA: TGTGCCAGCAGCGCAGGGGCGGGGGATAGCAATCAGCCCCAGCATTTT.

This clonotype came up once. This clone may be a read error of a much larger clone one base away. This chain uses TRBV6-6 with TRBJ1-2; tentative D call: TRBD1 (6 bases). The CDR3 has 15 residues. Germline CDR1 is MNHNY and CDR2 is SVGAGI (reference sequence). V was pared by 0 bases and J by 6 bases, with 14 bases between. The CDR3 here is CASSYSKSRGNGYTF. The CDR3 region has the DNA TGTGCCAGCAGTTACTCAAAATCGAGGGGGAATGGCTACACCTTC.

This clonotype was found many times. The chain recombines TRBV6-5 with TRBJ1-6; a weak D match, TRBD1 (6 bases). The CDR3 is 15 amino acids. The V end lost 2 bases, the J end lost 7 bases, and 12 bases lay between the germline ends. Germline lookup yields CDR1 MNHEY and CDR2 SVGAGI. The CDR3 coding sequence is TGTGCCAGCAGTTACGTACAGGGTGGAAATTCACCCCTCCACTTT. The encoded protein is CASSYVQGGNSPLHF.